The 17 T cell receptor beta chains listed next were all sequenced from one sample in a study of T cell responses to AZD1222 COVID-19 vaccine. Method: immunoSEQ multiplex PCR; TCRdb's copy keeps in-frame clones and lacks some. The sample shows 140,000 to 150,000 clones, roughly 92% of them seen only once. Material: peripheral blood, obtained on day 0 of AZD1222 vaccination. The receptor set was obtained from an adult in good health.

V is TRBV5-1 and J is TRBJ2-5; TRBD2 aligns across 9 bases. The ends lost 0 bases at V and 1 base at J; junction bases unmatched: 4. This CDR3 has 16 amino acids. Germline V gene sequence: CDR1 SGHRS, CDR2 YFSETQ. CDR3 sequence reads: CASSLGTSELQETQYF. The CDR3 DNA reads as TGCGCCAGCAGCTTGGGGACTAGCGAACTCCAAGAGACCCAGTACTTC.

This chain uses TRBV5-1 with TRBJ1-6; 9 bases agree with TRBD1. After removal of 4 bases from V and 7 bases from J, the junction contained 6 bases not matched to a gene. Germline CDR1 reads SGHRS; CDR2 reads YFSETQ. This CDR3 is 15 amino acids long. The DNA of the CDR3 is TGCGCCAGCAGCCTGGGGGACAGGGTCAATTCACCCCTCCACTTT. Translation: CASSLGDRVNSPLHF.

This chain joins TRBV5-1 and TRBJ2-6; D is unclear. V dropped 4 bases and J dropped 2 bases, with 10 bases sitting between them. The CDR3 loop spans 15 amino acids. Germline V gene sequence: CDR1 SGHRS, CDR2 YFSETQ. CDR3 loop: CASSPSSPGANVLTF. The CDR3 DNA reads TGCGCCAGCAGCCCCTCTAGTCCTGGGGCCAACGTCCTGACTTTC.

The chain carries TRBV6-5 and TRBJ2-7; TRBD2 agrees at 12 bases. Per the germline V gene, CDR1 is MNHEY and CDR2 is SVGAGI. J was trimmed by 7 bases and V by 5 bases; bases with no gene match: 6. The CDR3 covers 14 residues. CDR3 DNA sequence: TGTGCCAGCAGTCGACTAGCGGGAGCCAAGGAGCAGTACTTC. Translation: CASSRLAGAKEQYF.

The CDR3 sequence is CASRTSDNEQFF. Here the CDR3 DNA reads TGTGCCAGCAGGACTAGCGACAATGAGCAGTTCTTC. The chain links TRBV28 to TRBJ2-1; 8 nucleotides line up with TRBD2. This CDR3 has 12 amino acids. Germline CDR1 and CDR2: MDHEN and SYDVKM. J lost 5 bases, V lost 6 bases, and 0 bases had no gene match.

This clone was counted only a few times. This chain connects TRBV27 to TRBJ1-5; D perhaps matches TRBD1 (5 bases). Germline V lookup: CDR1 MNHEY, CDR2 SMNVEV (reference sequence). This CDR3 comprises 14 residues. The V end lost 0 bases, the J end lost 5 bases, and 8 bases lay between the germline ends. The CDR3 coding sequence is TGTGCCAGCAGTTTATCTGCAGGGTATCAGCCCCAGCATTTT. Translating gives CASSLSAGYQPQHF.

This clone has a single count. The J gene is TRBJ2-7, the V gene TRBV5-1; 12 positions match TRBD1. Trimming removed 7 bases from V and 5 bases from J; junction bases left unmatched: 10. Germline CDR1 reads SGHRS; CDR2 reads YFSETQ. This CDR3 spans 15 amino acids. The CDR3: CASSAWGQGADEQYF. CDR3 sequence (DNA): TGCGCCAGCTCAGCTTGGGGACAGGGGGCGGACGAGCAGTACTTC.

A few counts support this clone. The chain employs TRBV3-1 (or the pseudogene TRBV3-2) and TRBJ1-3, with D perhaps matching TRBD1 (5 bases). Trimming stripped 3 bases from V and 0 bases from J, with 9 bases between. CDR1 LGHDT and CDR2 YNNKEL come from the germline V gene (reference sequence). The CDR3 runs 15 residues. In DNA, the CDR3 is TGTGCCAGCAGCCACAGGGACCACTCTGGAAACACCATATATTTT. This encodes CASSHRDHSGNTIYF.

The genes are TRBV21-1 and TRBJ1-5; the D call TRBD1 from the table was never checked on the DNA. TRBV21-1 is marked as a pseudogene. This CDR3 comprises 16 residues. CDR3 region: CASSITDRNLNQPQHF. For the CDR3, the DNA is TGTGCCAGCAGCATAACGGACAGAAACTTAAATCAGCCCCAGCATTTT.

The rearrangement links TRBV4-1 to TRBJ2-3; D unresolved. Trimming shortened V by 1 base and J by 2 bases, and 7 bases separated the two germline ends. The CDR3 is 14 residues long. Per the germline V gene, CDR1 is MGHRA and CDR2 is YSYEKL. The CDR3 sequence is CASSQGPDTDTQYF. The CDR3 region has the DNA TGCGCCAGCAGCCAAGGGCCAGACACAGATACGCAGTATTTT.

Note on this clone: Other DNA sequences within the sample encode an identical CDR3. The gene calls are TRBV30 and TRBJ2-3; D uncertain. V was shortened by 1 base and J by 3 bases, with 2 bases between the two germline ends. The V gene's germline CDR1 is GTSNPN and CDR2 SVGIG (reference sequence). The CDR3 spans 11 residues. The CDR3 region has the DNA TGTGCCTGGAGTGGTACAGATACGCAGTATTTT. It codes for CAWSGTDTQYF.

CDR3 loop: CASSEVDAGNQPQHF. Here the CDR3 DNA reads TGTGCCAGCAGTGAAGTGGACGCAGGTAATCAGCCCCAGCATTTT. The J gene is TRBJ1-5, the V gene TRBV6-1; no reliable D call. The ends were cut back, 1 base at V and 4 bases at J, with 11 bases in the middle. Looked up from germline, CDR1 is MNHNS and CDR2 is SASEGT. The CDR3 is 15 amino acids.

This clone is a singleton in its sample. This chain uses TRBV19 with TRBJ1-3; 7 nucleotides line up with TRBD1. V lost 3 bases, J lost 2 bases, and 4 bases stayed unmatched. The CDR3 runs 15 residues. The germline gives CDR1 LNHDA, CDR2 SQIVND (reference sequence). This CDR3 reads CASSITGTAGNTIYF. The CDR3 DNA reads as TGTGCCAGTAGTATTACCGGGACAGCTGGAAACACCATATATTTT.

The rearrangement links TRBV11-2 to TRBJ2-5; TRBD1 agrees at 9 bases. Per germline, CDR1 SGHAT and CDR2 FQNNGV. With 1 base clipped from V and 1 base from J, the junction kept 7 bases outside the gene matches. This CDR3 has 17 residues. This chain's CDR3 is CASSLGGTGGPQETQYF. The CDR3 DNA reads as TGTGCCAGCAGCTTAGGGGGAACAGGGGGCCCCCAAGAGACCCAGTACTTC.

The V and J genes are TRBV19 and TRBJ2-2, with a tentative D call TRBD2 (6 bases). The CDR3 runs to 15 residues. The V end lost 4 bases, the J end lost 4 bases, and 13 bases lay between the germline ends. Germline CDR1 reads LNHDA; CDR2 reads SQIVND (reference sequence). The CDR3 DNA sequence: TGTGCCAGTAGTAAAGTGGGAGGCCCCACCGGGGAGCTGTTTTTT. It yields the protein CASSKVGGPTGELFF.

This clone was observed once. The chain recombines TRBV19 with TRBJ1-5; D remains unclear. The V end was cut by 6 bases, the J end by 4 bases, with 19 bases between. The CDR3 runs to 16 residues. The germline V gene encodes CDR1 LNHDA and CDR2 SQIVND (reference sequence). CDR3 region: CASSSTGVGRNQPQHF. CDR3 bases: TGTGCCAGTAGCTCCACCGGGGTTGGAAGAAATCAGCCCCAGCATTTT.

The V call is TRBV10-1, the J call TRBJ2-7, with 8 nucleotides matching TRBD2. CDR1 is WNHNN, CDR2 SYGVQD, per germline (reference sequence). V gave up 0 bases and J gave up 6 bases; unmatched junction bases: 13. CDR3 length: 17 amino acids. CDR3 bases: TGCGCCAGCAGTGAGTCGAGTTCAAGCGGGAGTAAGGGCGAGCAGTACTTC. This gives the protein CASSESSSSGSKGEQYF.